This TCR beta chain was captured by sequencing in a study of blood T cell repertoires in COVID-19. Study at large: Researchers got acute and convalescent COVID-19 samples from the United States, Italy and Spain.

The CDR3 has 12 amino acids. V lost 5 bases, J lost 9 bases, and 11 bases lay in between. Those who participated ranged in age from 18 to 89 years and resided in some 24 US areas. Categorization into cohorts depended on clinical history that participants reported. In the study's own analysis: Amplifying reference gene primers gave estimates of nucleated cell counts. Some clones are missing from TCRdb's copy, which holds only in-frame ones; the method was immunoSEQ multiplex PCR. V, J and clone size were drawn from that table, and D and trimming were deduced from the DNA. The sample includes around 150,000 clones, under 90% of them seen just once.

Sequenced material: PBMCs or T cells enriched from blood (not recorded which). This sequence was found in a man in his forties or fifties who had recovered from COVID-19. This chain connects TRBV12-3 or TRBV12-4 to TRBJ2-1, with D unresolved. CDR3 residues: CASSRLSSEQFF. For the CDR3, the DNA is TGTGCCAGCAGTCGACTCTCCAGTGAGCAGTTCTTC.